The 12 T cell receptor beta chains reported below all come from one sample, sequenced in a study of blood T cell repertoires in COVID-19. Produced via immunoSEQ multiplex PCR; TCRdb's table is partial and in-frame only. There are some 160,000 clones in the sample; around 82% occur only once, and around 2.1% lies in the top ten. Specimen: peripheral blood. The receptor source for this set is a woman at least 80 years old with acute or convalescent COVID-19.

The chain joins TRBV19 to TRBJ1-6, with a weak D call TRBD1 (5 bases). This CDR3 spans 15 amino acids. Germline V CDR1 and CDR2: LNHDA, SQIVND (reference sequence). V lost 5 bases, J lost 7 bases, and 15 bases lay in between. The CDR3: CASSAAGGENSPLHF. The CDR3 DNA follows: TGTGCCAGTAGTGCCGCAGGAGGGGAGAATTCACCCCTCCACTTT. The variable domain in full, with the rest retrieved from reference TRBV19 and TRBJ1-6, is DGGITQSPKYLFRKEGQNVTLSCEQNLNHDAMYWYRQDPGQGLRLIYYSQIVNDFQKGDIAEGYSVSREKKESFPLTVTSAQKNPTAFYLCASSAAGGENSPLHFGNGTRLTVT.

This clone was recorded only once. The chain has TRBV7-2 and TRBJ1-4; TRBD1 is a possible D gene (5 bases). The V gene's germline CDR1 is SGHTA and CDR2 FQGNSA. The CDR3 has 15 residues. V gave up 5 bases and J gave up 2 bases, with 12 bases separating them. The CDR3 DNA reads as TGTGCCAGCAGCACCTCTCCAGGGACTAATGAAAAACTGTTTTTT. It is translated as CASSTSPGTNEKLFF.

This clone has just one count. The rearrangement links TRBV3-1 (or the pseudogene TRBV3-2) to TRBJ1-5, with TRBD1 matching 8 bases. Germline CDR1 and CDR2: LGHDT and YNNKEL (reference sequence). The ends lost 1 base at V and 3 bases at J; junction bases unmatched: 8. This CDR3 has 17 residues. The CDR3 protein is CASSQGQGALVNQPQHF. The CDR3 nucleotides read TGTGCCAGCAGCCAAGGTCAGGGGGCGCTGGTCAATCAGCCCCAGCATTTT.

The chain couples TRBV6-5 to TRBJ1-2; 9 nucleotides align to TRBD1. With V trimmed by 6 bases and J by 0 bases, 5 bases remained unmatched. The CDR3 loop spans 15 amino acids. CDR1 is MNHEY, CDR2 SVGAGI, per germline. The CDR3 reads CASRMGTGTNYGYTF. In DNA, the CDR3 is TGTGCCAGCAGGATGGGGACAGGGACTAACTATGGCTACACCTTC.

The CDR3 spells CASSLDYPRQYEQYF. For the CDR3, the DNA is TGTGCCAGCAGCTTAGATTACCCCCGACAGTACGAGCAGTACTTC. This chain uses TRBV11-2 with TRBJ2-7; D may be TRBD1 (5 bases). CDR3 size: 15 residues. The germline V and J ends were trimmed by 0 bases and 4 bases, with 13 bases remaining between them. Looked up from germline, CDR1 is SGHAT and CDR2 is FQNNGV.

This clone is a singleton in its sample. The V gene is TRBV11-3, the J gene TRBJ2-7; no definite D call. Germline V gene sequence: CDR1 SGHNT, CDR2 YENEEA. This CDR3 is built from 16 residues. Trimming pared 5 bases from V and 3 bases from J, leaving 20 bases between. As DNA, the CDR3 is TGTGCCAGCAGCCTAGGCCCATCCGTTCCCGGCTACGAGCAGTACTTC. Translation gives CASSLGPSVPGYEQYF. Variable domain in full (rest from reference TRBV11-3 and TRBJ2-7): EAGVVQSPRYKIIEKKQPVAFWCNPISGHNTLYWYLQNLGQGPELLIRYENEEAVDDSQLPKDRFSAERLKGVDSTLKIQPAELGDSAVYLCASSLGPSVPGYEQYFGPGTRLTVT.

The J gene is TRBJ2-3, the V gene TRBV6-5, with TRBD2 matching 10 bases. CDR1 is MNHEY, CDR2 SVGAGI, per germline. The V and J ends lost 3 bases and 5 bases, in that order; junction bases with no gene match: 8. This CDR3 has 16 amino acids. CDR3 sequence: CASSYSSGRRGDTQYF. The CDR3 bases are TGTGCCAGCAGTTATTCTAGCGGGAGACGGGGAGATACGCAGTATTTT.

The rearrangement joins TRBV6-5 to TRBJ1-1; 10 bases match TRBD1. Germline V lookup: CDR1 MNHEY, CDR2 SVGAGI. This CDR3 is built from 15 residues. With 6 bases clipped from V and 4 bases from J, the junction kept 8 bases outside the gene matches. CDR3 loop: CASRLEGQGSTEAFF. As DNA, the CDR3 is TGTGCCAGCAGGCTCGAGGGACAGGGGAGCACTGAAGCTTTCTTT.

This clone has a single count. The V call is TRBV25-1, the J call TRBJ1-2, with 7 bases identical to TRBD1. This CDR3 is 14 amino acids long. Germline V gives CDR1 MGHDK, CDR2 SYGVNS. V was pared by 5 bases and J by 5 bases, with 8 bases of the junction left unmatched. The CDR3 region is CASSPQGGYYGYTF. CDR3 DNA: TGTGCCAGCAGTCCGCAGGGGGGTTATTATGGCTACACCTTC.

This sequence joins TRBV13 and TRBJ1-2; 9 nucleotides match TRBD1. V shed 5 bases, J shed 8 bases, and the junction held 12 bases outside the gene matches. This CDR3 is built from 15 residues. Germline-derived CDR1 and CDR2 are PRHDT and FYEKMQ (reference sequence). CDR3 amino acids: CASSPFQDRGLGYTF. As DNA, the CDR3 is TGTGCCAGCAGCCCCTTTCAGGACAGGGGTTTAGGCTACACCTTC.

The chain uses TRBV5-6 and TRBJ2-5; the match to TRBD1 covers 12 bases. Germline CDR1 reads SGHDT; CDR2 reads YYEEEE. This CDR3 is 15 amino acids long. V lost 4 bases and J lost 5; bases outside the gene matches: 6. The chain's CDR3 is CASSGDRGRRETQYF. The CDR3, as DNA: TGTGCCAGCAGCGGGGACAGGGGGCGAAGGGAGACCCAGTACTTC. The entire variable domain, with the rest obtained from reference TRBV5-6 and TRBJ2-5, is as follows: DAGVTQSPTHLIKTRGQQVTLRCSPKSGHDTVSWYQQALGQGPQFIFQYYEEEERQRGNFPDRFSGHQFPNYSSELNVNALLLGDSALYLCASSGDRGRRETQYFGPGTRLLVL.

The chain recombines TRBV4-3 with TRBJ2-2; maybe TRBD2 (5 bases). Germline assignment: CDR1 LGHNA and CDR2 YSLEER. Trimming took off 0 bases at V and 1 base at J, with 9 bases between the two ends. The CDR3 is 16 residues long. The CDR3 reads CASSQEVGENTGELFF. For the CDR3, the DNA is TGCGCCAGCAGCCAAGAGGTCGGGGAGAACACCGGGGAGCTGTTTTTT.